Each of the 11 T cell receptor beta chains below was sequenced from the same sample in a study of radiotherapy plus CTLA-4 blockade in lung cancer. Profiling relied on immunoSEQ multiplex PCR, and the TCRdb table lists in-frame clones only, not all of them. Of some 87,000 clones listed, approximately 83% are singletons. This specimen was peripheral blood, taken from a patient treated with radiotherapy plus ipilimumab. All receptors come from a human donor with non-small cell lung cancer that progressed on radiotherapy plus ipilimumab.

This chain links TRBV7-8 with TRBJ1-5; 11 bases fit TRBD1. Germline V gene sequence: CDR1 SGHVS, CDR2 FQNEAQ. V was clipped by 1 base and J by 6 bases; unmatched bases: 5. This CDR3 comprises 16 residues. CDR3 sequence reads: CASSLVGTGGFQPQHF. CDR3 DNA: TGTGCCAGCAGCTTAGTCGGGACAGGGGGGTTTCAGCCCCAGCATTTT.

The V call is TRBV2, the J call TRBJ1-1; D possibly corresponds to TRBD1 (5 bases). With 2 bases removed from V and 3 bases from J, the gap between germline ends came to 13 bases. Germline lookup yields CDR1 SNHLY and CDR2 FYNNEI. The CDR3 covers 15 residues. As DNA, the CDR3 is TGTGCCAGCAGTGAACCCCCAGGGAGGGACACTGAAGCTTTCTTT. It specifies CASSEPPGRDTEAFF.

This chain joins TRBV6-5 and TRBJ2-3; a weak D match, TRBD2 (7 bases). Trimming shortened V by 1 base and J by 2 bases, and 13 bases separated the two germline ends. The length of the CDR3 is 16 residues. Germline V gene sequence: CDR1 MNHEY, CDR2 SVGAGI. The CDR3 loop is CASSYWGGGPTDTQYF. The CDR3 DNA is TGTGCCAGCAGTTACTGGGGAGGGGGACCCACAGATACGCAGTATTTT.

The chain recombines TRBV4-3 with TRBJ2-1, with TRBD2 matching 15 bases. V gave up 1 base and J gave up 7 bases; unmatched junction bases: 11. CDR3 length: 19 residues. Germline CDR1 reads LGHNA; CDR2 reads YSLEER. The CDR3 region is CASSQGPGLAGGPGNEQFF. The CDR3 region has the DNA TGCGCCAGCAGCCAAGGACCTGGACTAGCGGGAGGGCCCGGGAATGAGCAGTTCTTC.

The rearrangement joins TRBV4-1 to TRBJ2-1; the match to TRBD2 covers 9 bases. The CDR3 loop spans 16 amino acids. Germline CDR1 MGHRA, CDR2 YSYEKL. V trimming: 4 bases; J trimming: 6 bases; junction bases outside the gene matches: 10. This CDR3 reads CASSPGPGLAFNEQFF. CDR3 DNA: TGCGCCAGCAGCCCGGGTCCGGGACTAGCCTTCAATGAGCAGTTCTTC.

This rearrangement joins TRBV27 to TRBJ1-5, with 7 bases aligning to TRBD1. CDR1 is MNHEY, CDR2 SMNVEV, per germline (reference sequence). V lost 5 bases and J lost 5; bases outside the gene matches: 6. The CDR3 has 14 amino acids. The CDR3, as DNA: TGTGCCAGCAGTCCCCGACAGGGCGATCAGCCCCAGCATTTT. It translates to CASSPRQGDQPQHF.

The chain recombines TRBV7-2 with TRBJ2-2, with 11 bases aligning to TRBD2. This CDR3 region has 18 residues. Germline V lookup: CDR1 SGHTA, CDR2 FQGNSA. The V gene end was trimmed by 9 bases and the J gene end by 0 bases; junction bases not matched to a gene: 12. CDR3: CASPPEGLAGSNTGELFF. CDR3 DNA: TGTGCCAGTCCCCCCGAAGGACTAGCGGGTTCGAACACCGGGGAGCTGTTTTTT.

The chain couples TRBV18 to TRBJ2-3, with D perhaps matching TRBD2 (6 bases). The CDR3 is 15 residues long. Germline V CDR1 and CDR2: KGHSH, LQKENI. V gave up 0 bases and J gave up 5 bases, with 12 bases separating them. The CDR3 loop is CASSPPMASEDTQYF. The CDR3 DNA follows: TGTGCCAGCTCACCACCGATGGCTAGCGAAGATACGCAGTATTTT.

The chain has TRBV7-9 and TRBJ2-3; D gene uncertain. The CDR3 contains 15 residues. V lost 2 bases to trimming and J lost 0 bases, with 9 bases between them. The germline V gene encodes CDR1 SEHNR and CDR2 FQNEAQ (reference sequence). In nucleotides, the CDR3 is TGTGCCAGCAGCTTAATTACCGGTAGCACAGATACGCAGTATTTT. This sequence encodes CASSLITGSTDTQYF.

V is TRBV9 and J is TRBJ2-3; a weak D match, TRBD2 (5 bases). Trimming left V 0 bases short and J 6 bases short, with 11 bases between. Germline loops: CDR1 SGDLS, CDR2 YYNGEE. The CDR3 has 14 residues. CDR3 DNA sequence: TGTGCCAGCAGCGTAGCAAGGACGGGGGATACGCAGTATTTT. Protein sequence: CASSVARTGDTQYF.

A note on this clone: One junction end disagrees with the germline gene, perhaps due to a read error. Other nucleotide sequences from this sample produce the same CDR3. The chain recombines TRBV6-5 with TRBJ1-1, with no clear D. Germline V gene lookup returns CDR1 MNHEY and CDR2 SVGAGI. The CDR3 length is 13 residues. CDR3 loop: CASSYPGIAEAFF. The CDR3 coding sequence is TGCGCCAGCAGTTACCCGGGGATCGCTGAAGCTTTCTTT.